These 31 T cell receptor beta chains originate from one sample sequenced in a study of T cells in Graves' hyperthyroidism and ophthalmopathy. Regions amplified from RNA transcripts were the TCR beta CDR3 regions. The study used the HTBI primer set for a first-round RT-PCR of the TCR CDR3. MiXCR, applied by TCRdb to the multiplex PCR reads, yields one record per CDR3 protein. The sample consists of nearly 600,000 distinct CDR3 sequences, 14% of them appearing once. Material for sequencing was blood. These receptors came from a woman in her 30s with Graves' hyperthyroidism that later progressed to Graves' ophthalmopathy.

This clonotype was found many times. The genes are TRBV6-2 or TRBV6-3 and TRBJ1-1; the D is unclear. V lost 2 bases and J lost 3, with 7 bases in between. Germline lookup yields CDR1 MNHEY and CDR2 SVGEGT. The CDR3 has 13 amino acids. CDR3 bases: TGTGCCAGCAGTTACAGAGTTGACACTGAAGCTTTCTTT. It specifies CASSYRVDTEAFF.

This chain's CDR3 is CSARDSSGRAGTGELFF. Written as DNA, the CDR3 is TGCAGTGCTAGAGATTCGAGCGGGAGGGCCGGCACCGGGGAGCTGTTTTTT. The chain recombines TRBV20-1 with TRBJ2-2, with 10 nucleotides matching TRBD2. This CDR3 spans 17 amino acids. With 0 bases clipped from V and 4 bases from J, the junction kept 8 bases outside the gene matches. Germline values: CDR1 DFQATT, CDR2 SNEGSKA (reference sequence).

The CDR3 here is CASRVDYNEQFF. For the CDR3, the DNA is TGTGCCAGTAGAGTAGACTACAATGAGCAGTTCTTC. The chain couples TRBV19 to TRBJ2-1; D not certain. Germline V gives CDR1 LNHDA, CDR2 SQIVND (reference sequence). Trimming took 6 bases from V and 3 from J, leaving 6 bases between them. The CDR3 extends over 12 amino acids.

This clonotype occurred a few times. This rearrangement joins TRBV19 to TRBJ2-7; D uncertain. V was pared by 0 bases and J by 0 bases, with 9 bases between. Germline CDR1 and CDR2: LNHDA and SQIVND (reference sequence). CDR3 length: 15 amino acids. For the CDR3, the DNA is TGTGCCAGTAGTATAGATCGGAAGGGCTCCTACGAGCAGTACTTC. It is translated as CASSIDRKGSYEQYF.

In this sample, this clonotype turned up many times. The J gene is TRBJ1-2, the V gene TRBV6-2 or TRBV6-3; maybe TRBD1 (5 bases). V was trimmed by 5 bases and J by 2 bases, leaving 12 bases between them. Germline CDR1 reads MNHEY; CDR2 reads SVGEGT. CDR3 size: 14 residues. The CDR3 is CASSLGQRNYGYTF. The CDR3 nucleotides read TGTGCCAGCAGTCTAGGACAACGCAACTATGGCTACACCTTC.

This clonotype was counted many times. A junction boundary mismatches the germline segment, possibly from a read error. The chain uses TRBV9 and TRBJ2-1; D is unresolved. CDR1 SGDLS and CDR2 YYNGEE come from the germline V gene. The CDR3 covers 14 residues. In DNA, the CDR3 is TGCGCCAGCAGTGCCGATAGCTCCTACAATGAGCAGTTCTTC. It specifies CASSADSSYNEQFF.

This clonotype was seen ten or more times. The chain links TRBV27 to TRBJ2-2; D gene unclear. Trimming took 6 bases from V and 1 from J, leaving 9 bases between them. The CDR3 has 14 amino acids. CDR1 is MNHEY and CDR2 is SMNVEV in the germline V gene (reference sequence). DNA for the CDR3: TGTGCCAGCAGAAGGACGGGGAACACCGGGGAGCTGTTTTTT. Translating gives CASRRTGNTGELFF.

A few counts support this clonotype. The chain uses TRBV28 and TRBJ1-1; possibly TRBD1 for D (5 bases). The CDR3 runs 13 residues. CDR1 and CDR2 from the germline V gene are MDHEN and SYDVKM. V was trimmed by 7 bases and J by 0 bases, leaving 9 bases between them. The CDR3, as DNA: TGTGCCAGCACGGGGGGGTTGAACACTGAAGCTTTCTTT. Its translation is CASTGGLNTEAFF.

In its sample, this clonotype was seen once. The chain's CDR3 is CASSAPPTYGYTF. CDR3 nucleotide sequence: TGTGCCAGCAGCGCCCCACCGACCTATGGCTACACCTTC. This chain joins TRBV9 and TRBJ1-2; D gene unclear. The CDR3 is made up of 13 amino acids. Trimming pared 3 bases from V and 4 bases from J, leaving 10 bases between. Germline V CDR1 and CDR2: SGDLS, YYNGEE. The full variable domain, its missing parts supplied by reference TRBV9 and TRBJ1-2, is DSGVTQTPKHLITATGQRVTLRCSPRSGDLSVYWYQQSLDQGLQFLIQYYNGEERAKGNILERFSAQQFPDLHSELNLSSLELGDSALYFCASSAPPTYGYTFGSGTRLTVV.

Notes on this clonotype: A much larger clone lies one base from this, so it may be a read error. The rearrangement links TRBV29-1 to TRBJ2-1; possible D gene TRBD2, 5 bases. The CDR3 contains 14 residues. V was trimmed by 7 bases and J by 6 bases, leaving 19 bases between them. The V gene's germline CDR1 is SQVTM and CDR2 ANQGSEA. In DNA, the CDR3 is TGCAGCGCCTCGGGAATAGCGAGAGGCAATGAGCAGTTCTTC. This gives the protein CSASGIARGNEQFF.

This clonotype was observed at least ten times. The chain links TRBV20-1 to TRBJ1-1; 7 bases are a match to TRBD1. CDR3 length: 11 amino acids. The germline CDR1 and CDR2 sequences are DFQATT and SNEGSKA (reference sequence). Unmatched junction bases numbered 2, after V lost 3 bases and J lost 7 bases. The chain's CDR3 is CSASRDSEAFF. Written as DNA, the CDR3 is TGCAGTGCTAGCCGGGACAGTGAAGCTTTCTTT.

The chain employs TRBV5-1 and TRBJ1-4; D call uncertain. This CDR3 region has 14 residues. CDR1 and CDR2 from the germline V gene are SGHRS and YFSETQ. V was cut by 8 bases and J by 3 bases, with 14 bases left in between. The CDR3, as DNA: TGCGCCAGTGCCTTCAAGGGCTCTAATGAAAAACTGTTTTTT. Encoded protein: CASAFKGSNEKLFF.

In its sample, this clonotype was seen once. The chain carries TRBV12-3 or TRBV12-4 and TRBJ2-2; a possible D gene is TRBD1 (5 bases). This CDR3 has 15 amino acids. Trimming stripped 6 bases from V and 4 bases from J, with 15 bases between. As DNA, the CDR3 is TGTGCCAGCAGCGCACAGGTTACCATCACCGGGGAGCTGTTTTTT. This codes for CASSAQVTITGELFF.

This clonotype was seen at least ten times. The chain links TRBV9 to TRBJ2-1; 7 bases map to TRBD1. This CDR3 contains 15 residues. CDR1 and CDR2 (germline): SGDLS, YYNGEE. The ends lost 2 bases at V and 5 bases at J; junction bases unmatched: 7. This CDR3 reads CASSVTDRTDNEQFF. The CDR3 DNA follows: TGTGCCAGCAGCGTTACGGACAGGACGGACAATGAGCAGTTCTTC.

This clonotype was counted ten times or more. V gene TRBV12-3 or TRBV12-4 combines with J gene TRBJ2-7; TRBD1 or TRBD2 may be the D gene (5 bases each). V lost 4 bases and J lost 3, with 7 bases in between. The CDR3 extends over 12 amino acids. The CDR3 loop is CASSWGIYEQYF. CDR3 coding DNA: TGTGCCAGCAGTTGGGGGATCTACGAGCAGTACTTC.

The sample holds many counts of this clonotype. The chain couples TRBV27 to TRBJ2-6, with D unclear. V gave up 3 bases and J gave up 2 bases, with 5 bases separating them. Germline V gene sequence: CDR1 MNHEY, CDR2 SMNVEV (reference sequence). The CDR3 sequence is 14 residues long. The CDR3 spells CASSFRTGANVLTF. The CDR3 DNA sequence: TGTGCCAGCAGTTTCCGCACTGGGGCCAACGTCCTGACTTTC.

The CDR3 sequence: CASSYSLAPSAYEQYF. The CDR3 DNA reads TGTGCCAGCAGTTACTCCCTAGCGCCTTCAGCCTACGAGCAGTACTTC. V gene TRBV6-5 combines with J gene TRBJ2-7; TRBD2 might be the D (6 bases). Germline CDR1 MNHEY, CDR2 SVGAGI. The ends were cut back, 0 bases at V and 2 bases at J, with 14 bases in the middle. This CDR3 has 16 residues.

This clonotype showed up many times. This sequence joins TRBV29-1 and TRBJ2-7, with no clear D. V dropped 3 bases and J dropped 4 bases, with 7 bases sitting between them. The CDR3 length is 11 residues. The V gene's germline CDR1 is SQVTM and CDR2 ANQGSEA. The CDR3 nucleotides read TGCAGCGTTGACGGACGGTACGAGCAGTACTTC. It translates to CSVDGRYEQYF.

The CDR3 loop reads CSVVRGEEFNGYTF. The DNA of the CDR3 is TGCAGCGTTGTTAGGGGGGAGGAGTTCAATGGCTACACCTTC. V usage is TRBV29-1 and J usage is TRBJ1-2; possible D gene TRBD1, 6 bases. The CDR3 totals 14 residues. Trimming cost V 4 bases and J 6 bases, with 18 bases left between them. Germline CDR1 SQVTM, CDR2 ANQGSEA.

This clonotype was seen many times. The rearrangement links TRBV4-2 to TRBJ1-5, with no clear D. V gave up 0 bases and J gave up 3 bases, with 3 bases separating them. Germline-derived CDR1 and CDR2 are LGHNA and YNFKEQ. CDR3 length: 13 amino acids. The CDR3 loop is CASSQEYNQPQHF. The CDR3 DNA sequence: TGTGCCAGCAGCCAAGAATACAATCAGCCCCAGCATTTT.

The rearrangement uses TRBV4-2 and TRBJ2-3, with D perhaps matching TRBD2 (6 bases). The CDR3 covers 16 residues. CDR1 is LGHNA, CDR2 YNFKEQ, per germline. Trimming removed 0 bases at V and 3 bases at J, with 13 bases between. The CDR3 sequence is CASSQDWGSGTDTQYF. CDR3 nucleotides: TGTGCCAGCAGCCAAGATTGGGGTAGCGGAACAGATACGCAGTATTTT.

This clonotype has a count of ten or more. V and J are TRBV12-3 or TRBV12-4 and TRBJ1-1, with 9 bases aligning to TRBD1. The junction had 8 bases not matched to a gene; V was cut back by 6 bases and J by 0 bases. CDR3 length: 16 amino acids. CDR3 residues: CASSRTGVGMNTEAFF. The CDR3 coding sequence is TGTGCCAGCAGCCGGACAGGGGTGGGCATGAACACTGAAGCTTTCTTT.

This chain joins TRBV6-1 and TRBJ1-2, with 9 bases identical to TRBD1. V shed 3 bases, J shed 8 bases, and the junction held 4 bases outside the gene matches. Germline CDR1 reads MNHNS; CDR2 reads SASEGT. The CDR3 contains 13 residues. This CDR3 reads CASSEDRGGGYTF. CDR3 in DNA: TGTGCCAGCAGTGAGGACAGGGGTGGAGGCTACACCTTC.

In its sample, this clonotype was seen a few times. The chain has TRBV29-1 and TRBJ1-3; no reliable D call. The germline V and J ends were trimmed by 7 bases and 0 bases, with 13 bases remaining between them. CDR3 length: 14 residues. Germline V gives CDR1 SQVTM, CDR2 ANQGSEA. This CDR3 is CSGADGNSGNTIYF. The CDR3 DNA reads as TGCAGCGGTGCCGACGGCAACTCTGGAAACACCATATATTTT.

This clonotype was observed many times. The chain recombines TRBV20-1 with TRBJ2-1; 7 positions agree with TRBD2. This CDR3 is built from 13 residues. CDR1 DFQATT and CDR2 SNEGSKA come from the germline V gene (reference sequence). The junction had 2 bases not matched to a gene; V was cut back by 0 bases and J by 6 bases. The CDR3 nucleotides are TGCAGTGCTAGAGAGGCTAGCGGCAATGAGCAGTTCTTC. This gives the protein CSAREASGNEQFF.

This clonotype was picked up many times. The V and J genes are TRBV10-3 and TRBJ1-1; the D is unclear. The germline V gene encodes CDR1 ENHRY and CDR2 SYGVKD. This CDR3 spans 13 amino acids. The V and J ends lost 6 bases and 5 bases respectively, with 13 bases between them. The CDR3 reads CAISPLANTEAFF. CDR3 sequence (DNA): TGTGCCATCAGCCCTCTTGCGAATACTGAAGCTTTCTTT.

In this sample, this clonotype turned up a few times. The chain uses TRBV6-1 and TRBJ2-2; TRBD2 matches at 16 bases. The germline V gene has CDR1 MNHNS and CDR2 SASEGT. The CDR3 runs 19 residues. The V and J ends lost 6 bases and 5 bases, in that order; junction bases with no gene match: 12. The CDR3 coding sequence is TGTGCCAGCAGCCCCCCCGGGACTAGCGGGAGGGCCAGTACCGGGGAGCTGTTTTTT. Its protein product is CASSPPGTSGRASTGELFF.

This clonotype was observed many times. The gene calls are TRBV12-3 or TRBV12-4 and TRBJ1-3, with D hard to call. With 6 bases removed from V and 0 bases from J, the gap between germline ends came to 9 bases. This CDR3 region has 14 residues. Written as DNA, the CDR3 is TGTGCCAGCAGGCGGCTCTACTCTGGAAACACCATATATTTT. Its protein is CASRRLYSGNTIYF.

Worth noting for this clonotype: A read error may be the cause here, since a much bigger clone is one base away. The J gene is TRBJ1-5, the V gene TRBV12-3 or TRBV12-4, with a weak D call TRBD1 (6 bases). The CDR3 is made up of 13 amino acids. The V and J ends lost 7 bases and 7 bases respectively, with 14 bases between them. The CDR3 nucleotides are TGTGCCAGCACCTCGGACGGGGGCCAGCCCCAGCATTTT. Translated, it gives CASTSDGGQPQHF.

Many counts were recorded for this clonotype. The V call is TRBV27, the J call TRBJ1-2, with TRBD1 matching 7 bases. In germline, CDR1 is MNHEY, CDR2 SMNVEV (reference sequence). V lost 4 bases, J lost 3 bases, and 5 bases stayed unmatched. This CDR3 comprises 14 residues. Written as DNA, the CDR3 is TGTGCCAGCAGTTCCATAGGGGGCCACTATGGCTACACCTTC. Protein: CASSSIGGHYGYTF.

This clonotype was seen ten or more times. This chain connects TRBV11-3 to TRBJ2-2; D may match TRBD1 or TRBD2 (5 bases each). The germline gives CDR1 SGHNT, CDR2 YENEEA. V lost 7 bases and J lost 0, with 15 bases in between. The CDR3 contains 16 residues. The CDR3 region is CASTQQEGTNTGELFF. In nucleotides, the CDR3 is TGTGCCAGCACCCAACAAGAGGGGACGAACACCGGGGAGCTGTTTTTT.